This paragraph reports one T cell receptor (beta chain). This clone has just one count. Which antigen it targets is not known. Base qualities were left out, and no much larger clone turns up one base away. The immunoSEQ assay was applied to genomic DNA to generate the TCR beta chain sequences. The authors processed their data as follows. Any CDR3 sequence that did not begin with the conserved framework cysteine at position 104 was removed by hand. To get clonality, the normalized Shannon's Diversity Index was subtracted from one, giving values from 0 (maximal diversity) to 1 (oligoclonal). To check whether a given CDR3 had different frequencies in two samples, for example brain versus blood, chi-squared comparison-of-proportions tests were used. Public clonotypes were identified through searches of immuneACCESS, and similarity to known antiviral clonotypes was evaluated with the VDJdb browser. TCRdb provides this immuneACCESS table in a form limited to in-frame rearrangements. Some clones are lacking; in checked studies, under half of them reflect an unresolved V gene, and why the rest are absent is not known. V and J calls and clone size come straight from that table; D and trimming were deduced from the DNA. The sample table records 300,000 to 400,000 clones; 93% of these occur just once. Clones ranked in the top ten supply roughly 5.8% of the sample.

V gives up 0 bases and J gives up 7 bases, and the segment between their germline ends measures 12 bases. From the cysteine up to the phenylalanine, the CDR3 has a length of 13 residues. Only the CDR3 portion is preserved as DNA: 39 bases, with reading frame beginning at the first base. As encoded in the germline V gene, CDR1 is SQVTM while CDR2 is ANQGSEA. In the paper's terms, the time point label means: blood from clinic visit 5 months post-surgery; TSC patient then seizure free. The surgery cases showing the highest brain T cell transcript signatures were chosen for TCR beta chain sequencing of brain tissue and, when available, of blood. Patients had been treated with at least one anti-epileptic drug before surgery. TCR-sequenced patients were children with drug-resistant epilepsy due to tuberous sclerosis complex, focal cortical dysplasia, Rasmussen encephalitis or hemimegalencephaly. Bulk genomic DNA was isolated from unsorted brain tissue and whole blood using the Monarch genomic DNA purification kit.

The sample originates from a study of brain T cells in children with intractable seizures (dated by TCRdb to the early 2020s). At the level of the whole study: A NanoString immunology panel was first used to screen resected brain tissue from about 56 pediatric epilepsy surgery cases for immune gene transcripts. About 70% of the 12 selected surgery cases also had pre-surgery blood sequenced, which left four cases with brain tissue only.

Beyond this particular receptor, the publication reports: Viral specificity was inferred solely from CDR3 sequence similarity, and the HCMV serostatus of the patients was not known. Because sequencing depth was different between pre-surgery and post-surgery blood, clones absent from the pre-surgery sample may reflect undersampling.

This clonotype was obtained from a boy less than two years old with tuberous sclerosis and intractable seizures. The source material was peripheral blood, sampled 4 to 6 months after surgery. The V gene is TRBV29-1 and the J gene is TRBJ1-2; a weak D assignment points to TRBD1 (5 bases agree). The sequence in DNA is TGCAGCGTTGAAGAGGAGGGGAGTCGTGGCTACACCTTC. The encoded protein is CSVEEEGSRGYTF.